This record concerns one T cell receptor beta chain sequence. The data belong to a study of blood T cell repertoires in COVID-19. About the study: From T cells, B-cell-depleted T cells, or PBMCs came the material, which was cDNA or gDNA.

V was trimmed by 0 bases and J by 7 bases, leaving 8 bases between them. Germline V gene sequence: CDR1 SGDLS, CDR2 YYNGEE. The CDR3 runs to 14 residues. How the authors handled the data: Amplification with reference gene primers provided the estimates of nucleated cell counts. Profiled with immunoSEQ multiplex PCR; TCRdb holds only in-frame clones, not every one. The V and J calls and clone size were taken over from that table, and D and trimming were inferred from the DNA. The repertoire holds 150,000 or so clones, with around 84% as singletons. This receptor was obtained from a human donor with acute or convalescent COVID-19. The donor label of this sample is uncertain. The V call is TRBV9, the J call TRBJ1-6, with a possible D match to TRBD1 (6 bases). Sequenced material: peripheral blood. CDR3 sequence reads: CASSVAGQNSPLHF. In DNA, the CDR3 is TGTGCCAGCAGCGTAGCCGGACAGAATTCACCCCTCCACTTT.